A single sample gave rise to the 10 T cell receptor beta chains below, sequenced in a study of cytomegalovirus exposure and HLA in healthy donors. 60 Vbeta and 13 Jbeta primers were used in PCR. The repertoire was sequenced with immunoSEQ multiplex PCR; TCRdb's copy has only in-frame clones and lacks some. The sample lists about 150,000 clones, around 80% occurring once. The material sequenced was PBMCs. These receptors were collected from a woman between 35 and 50 years old in good health and CMV-seropositive.

The rearrangement links TRBV7-3 to TRBJ2-2; D call uncertain. Trimming shortened V by 0 bases and J by 2 bases, and 7 bases separated the two germline ends. Germline-derived CDR1 and CDR2 are SGHTA and FQGTGA. This CDR3 region has 15 residues. The CDR3: CASSLTGENTGELFF. The CDR3 coding sequence is TGTGCCAGCAGCTTAACTGGAGAAAACACCGGGGAGCTGTTTTTT.

V gene TRBV10-1 combines with J gene TRBJ2-1; D gene unclear. Trimming pared 0 bases from V and 10 bases from J, leaving 7 bases between. Germline CDR1 WNHNN, CDR2 SYGVQD (reference sequence). The CDR3 is 12 amino acids. In nucleotides, the CDR3 is TGCGCCAGCAGTGAGTCCCAACGGGAGCAGTTCTTC. Its protein product is CASSESQREQFF.

This clone has just one count. This chain uses TRBV9 with TRBJ1-3, with D maybe TRBD1 (6 bases). Germline V gene sequence: CDR1 SGDLS, CDR2 YYNGEE. Trimming removed 0 bases at V and 0 bases at J, with 7 bases between. The CDR3 is 15 residues long. In nucleotides, the CDR3 is TGTGCCAGCAGCGTAGTAGGGGGCTCTGGAAACACCATATATTTT. Amino acid sequence: CASSVVGGSGNTIYF.

This rearrangement joins TRBV4-2 to TRBJ2-3, with TRBD2 matching over 13 bases. This CDR3 spans 22 amino acids. Germline values: CDR1 LGHNA, CDR2 YNFKEQ. J lost 2 bases, V lost 2 bases, and 19 bases had no gene match. The CDR3 sequence: CASSQKPLLGLAGYGDTDTQYF. Written as DNA, the CDR3 is TGTGCCAGCAGCCAAAAGCCCCTCTTGGGACTAGCGGGGTACGGGGACACAGATACGCAGTATTTT.

The rearrangement uses TRBV28 and TRBJ1-1; tentative D call: TRBD1 (6 bases). The CDR3 totals 14 residues. Germline V gene sequence: CDR1 MDHEN, CDR2 SYDVKM. The germline V and J ends were trimmed by 5 bases and 1 base, with 11 bases remaining between them. This CDR3 reads CASSPWTENTEAFF. DNA for the CDR3: TGTGCCAGCAGTCCGTGGACAGAGAACACTGAAGCTTTCTTT.

The chain employs TRBV28 and TRBJ2-3; D is unclear. Germline loops: CDR1 MDHEN, CDR2 SYDVKM. V was clipped by 6 bases and J by 7 bases, with 20 bases between them. This CDR3 has 15 amino acids. In nucleotides, the CDR3 is TGTGCCAGCAGCGGAGACTTACCATTCGCGAATACGCAGTATTTT. Protein: CASSGDLPFANTQYF.

The CDR3 coding sequence is TGTGCCTGGAGTACGGCGGGAAGCACAGATACGCAGTATTTT. Protein sequence: CAWSTAGSTDTQYF. The chain carries TRBV30 and TRBJ2-3, with a weak D call TRBD2 (6 bases). CDR1 is GTSNPN and CDR2 is SVGIG in the germline V gene (reference sequence). V gave up 2 bases and J gave up 0 bases, with 9 bases separating them. The CDR3 runs to 14 residues.

The rearrangement joins TRBV5-1 to TRBJ2-2, with 7 nucleotides matching TRBD1. Trimming at V came to 3 bases and at J to 4 bases, leaving 6 bases not matched to a gene. CDR1 and CDR2 from the germline V gene are SGHRS and YFSETQ. CDR3 length: 15 amino acids. The CDR3 here is CASSSSGGPTGELFF. The CDR3 bases are TGCGCCAGCAGCTCATCAGGGGGACCCACCGGGGAGCTGTTTTTT.

This clone was seen only a few times. The V and J genes are TRBV4-1 and TRBJ1-1; D remains ambiguous. V was trimmed by 1 base and J by 4 bases, leaving 13 bases between them. Germline CDR1 is MGHRA and CDR2 is YSYEKL. The CDR3 is 15 amino acids. CDR3 DNA sequence: TGCGCCAGCAGCCAAGTTCCACAGAGAAGCACTGAAGCTTTCTTT. Protein: CASSQVPQRSTEAFF.

The chain couples TRBV6-5 to TRBJ2-7; 9 nucleotides line up with TRBD1. The germline CDR1 and CDR2 sequences are MNHEY and SVGAGI. Losses at the gene ends were 2 bases for V and 0 bases for J; bases not matched to a gene: 2. This CDR3 region has 15 residues. The DNA for the CDR3 is TGTGCCAGCAGTTACCGGGACAGGGCCTCCTACGAGCAGTACTTC. It yields the protein CASSYRDRASYEQYF.